A selection of T cell receptor beta chains follows, all from one sample in a study of CD8 T cells in Susac syndrome. TCRdb passed the immunoSEQ multiplex PCR reads through MiXCR, listing each CDR3 protein once. This sample has roughly 89,000 distinct CDR3 sequences, with about 96% found just once. Sequencing was performed on CD8+ T cells from PBMCs. All receptors derive from a human donor with Susac syndrome. Both conserved end residues are part of each CDR3. The order of the fields is V gene, clone size, D gene, J gene, CDR3 protein, CDR3 DNA. The D gene is left open where the match is weak. Clone size appears in some rows only: once, few, many, or a class for an expanded clone.

>TRBV12-3/TRBV12-4|.|.|TRBJ1-2
CASSLMTHSGYTF
TGTGCCAGCAGTTTGATGACGCATTCTGGCTACACCTTC
>TRBV30|.|TRBD1|TRBJ1-1
CAWRQQGASTEAFF
TGTGCCTGGAGACAACAGGGGGCGAGTACTGAAGCTTTCTTT
>TRBV30|.|.|TRBJ1-1
CAWSVNEWMGTEAFF
TGTGCCTGGAGTGTAAATGAGTGGATGGGCACTGAAGCTTTCTTT
>TRBV20-1|once|.|TRBJ2-2
CSAPRQDGTGELFF
TGCAGTGCTCCCCGACAGGATGGGACCGGGGAGCTGTTTTTT
>TRBV30|once|TRBD1|TRBJ1-1
CAWSPEGGQGLWSAEAFF
TGTGCCTGGAGCCCCGAGGGGGGACAGGGCCTCTGGTCGGCTGAAGCTTTCTTT
>TRBV6-2/TRBV6-3|.|TRBD1|TRBJ1-6
CASLSSPGQFNSPLHF
TGTGCCAGCCTTTCCTCGCCGGGACAGTTTAATTCACCCCTCCACTTT
>TRBV4-2|.|TRBD1|TRBJ1-2
CASSHQGAEGYTF
TGTGCCAGCAGCCATCAGGGGGCTGAAGGCTACACCTTC
>TRBV30|once|TRBD1|TRBJ2-7
CAQIGQGTEQYF
TGTGCCCAAATAGGACAGGGGACAGAGCAGTACTTC
>TRBV10-3|.|.|TRBJ1-1
CAIKGARGSGNTEAFF
TGTGCCATCAAGGGCGCCAGGGGTTCAGGGAACACTGAAGCTTTCTTT
>TRBV4-2|.|.|TRBJ1-5
CASSHNRDPRQPQHF
TGTGCCAGCAGCCACAACCGGGACCCCAGACAGCCCCAGCATTTT
>TRBV27|.|TRBD2|TRBJ2-1
CASSLYLAGGRDEQFF
TGTGCCAGCAGTTTATATCTAGCGGGGGGTCGTGATGAGCAGTTCTTC
>TRBV6-6|once|.|TRBJ1-2
CASSYTGIGYTF
TGTGCCAGCAGTTATACGGGTATCGGCTACACCTTC
>TRBV5-1|.|TRBD2|TRBJ2-1
CASSSSGGGAGGEQFF
TGCGCCAGCAGCTCTAGCGGGGGGGGCGCCGGCGGTGAGCAGTTCTTC
>TRBV12-3/TRBV12-4|once|TRBD1|TRBJ1-2
CASSLGRQGLAPGNYGYTF
TGTGCCAGCAGCTTAGGAAGACAGGGGTTGGCCCCGGGCAACTATGGCTACACCTTC
>TRBV20-1|.|TRBD2|TRBJ2-7
CSAPGRGSSSYEQYF
TGCAGTGCCCCTGGGCGGGGGTCGAGCTCCTACGAGCAGTACTTC
>TRBV20-1|.|.|TRBJ2-7
CSARDGPYEQYF
TGCAGTGCCAGGGACGGGCCTTACGAGCAGTACTTC
>TRBV4-3|.|.|TRBJ1-1
CASSQLSGNTEAFF
TGCGCCAGCAGCCAACTATCAGGGAACACTGAAGCTTTCTTT
>TRBV30|once|.|TRBJ1-1
CAWKRRDTEAFF
TGTGCCTGGAAGAGGAGGGACACTGAAGCTTTCTTT
>TRBV20-1|.|.|TRBJ1-2
CSARDRRAGNYGYTF
TGCAGTGCTAGAGATAGACGAGCCGGGAACTATGGCTACACCTTC
>TRBV6-5|.|.|TRBJ1-2
CASGNWKRNYGYTF
TGTGCCAGTGGGAACTGGAAGCGTAACTATGGCTACACCTTC
>TRBV30|.|.|TRBJ1-5
CAWSTGGEQPQHF
TGTGCCTGGAGTACGGGGGGCGAGCAGCCCCAGCATTTT
>TRBV15|.|.|TRBJ1-5
CATSRRGNSQPQHF
TGTGCCACCAGCAGACGGGGGAACTCTCAGCCCCAGCATTTT
>TRBV19|.|.|TRBJ1-1
CASSTRGAPAFF
TGTGCCAGTTCTACAAGGGGGGCGCCTGCTTTCTTT
>TRBV20-1|.|TRBD2|TRBJ2-1
CSARLAGGVEQFF
TGCAGTGCTAGACTAGCGGGGGGCGTAGAGCAGTTCTTC
>TRBV6-5|.|.|TRBJ2-5
CATGEETQYF
TGTGCCACGGGGGAAGAGACCCAGTACTTC
>TRBV20-1|.|.|TRBJ2-5
CSARDLLGGWETQYF
TGCAGTGCTAGAGATCTACTAGGTGGTTGGGAGACCCAGTACTTC